The entry below describes one TCR beta chain. The data originate from a study of blood T cells in healthy people across ages. It was with a sample-barcoded 5' primer and a J-beta primer mix that a second PCR of roughly 6 to 12 cycles was run. One entry per CDR3 protein, called by TCRdb with MiXCR from the 5' RACE reads. The sample carries 780,000 or so distinct CDR3 sequences, roughly 50% recorded once. Germline V gene lookup returns CDR1 SGHNT and CDR2 YENEEA. J was trimmed by 2 bases and V by 5 bases; bases with no gene match: 18. This CDR3 is built from 19 residues. The chain uses TRBV11-3 and TRBJ2-3; 8 nucleotides match TRBD2. This clonotype was sampled from a man aged 35 to 55 in good health. Sequenced input: blood. The CDR3 region is CASSPFTSGDVHFTDTQYF. CDR3 bases: TGTGCCAGCAGCCCCTTTACTAGCGGCGATGTTCATTTCACAGATACGCAGTATTTT.